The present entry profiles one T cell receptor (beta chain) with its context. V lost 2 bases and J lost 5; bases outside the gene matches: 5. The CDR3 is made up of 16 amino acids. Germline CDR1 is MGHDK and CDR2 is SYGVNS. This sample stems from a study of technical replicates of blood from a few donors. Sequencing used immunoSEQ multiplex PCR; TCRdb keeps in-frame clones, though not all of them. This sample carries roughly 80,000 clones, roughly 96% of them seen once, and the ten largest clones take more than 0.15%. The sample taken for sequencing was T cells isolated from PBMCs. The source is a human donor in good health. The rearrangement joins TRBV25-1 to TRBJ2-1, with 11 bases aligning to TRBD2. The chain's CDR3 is CASSELGLAANNEQFF. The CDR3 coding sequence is TGTGCCAGCAGTGAACTGGGACTAGCGGCCAACAATGAGCAGTTCTTC.